This T cell receptor (beta chain) was captured by sequencing in a study of cytomegalovirus exposure and HLA in healthy donors. Note on this clone: Its antigen is still unknown.

CDR1 and CDR2 from the germline V gene are SGHAT and FQNNGV. The V segment lost 4 bases and the J segment 4 bases; nucleotides outside the gene matches: 12. The CDR3 runs to 17 residues. With 60 Vbeta and 13 Jbeta primers, the PCR was carried out. TCRdb's copy holds only in-frame clones and misses some; the assay was immunoSEQ multiplex PCR. The table records 120,000 or so clones, approximately 81% of them present only once. Broader study findings: After further analysis at a later stage, 15,000 to 20,000 TCR beta sequences were associated with HLA alleles at 0.05 false discovery rate.

Input material: PBMCs. The chain couples TRBV11-2 to TRBJ2-1; 8 bases are a match to TRBD2. The sequence was collected from a woman aged 40 to 50 in good health and CMV-seronegative. Written as DNA, the CDR3 is TGTGCCAGCAGCTCTCGACTACTAGCGGAGTTATACAATGAGCAGTTCTTC. This encodes CASSSRLLAELYNEQFF.